These 18 T cell receptor beta chains originate from one sample sequenced in a study of regulatory T cells in long-lasting Graves disease. As to time point: persistent/refractory GD, antithyroid drugs over 5 years with positive TRAb. After RNA was extracted from PBMCs, the TCR library was made from it. To make TCR beta libraries, researchers used iRepertoire HTBI primers and Arm-PCR of CDR3 regions. Using its own MiXCR run on the multiplex PCR reads, TCRdb lists one record per CDR3 protein. This sample yields about 660,000 distinct CDR3 sequences, of which around 32% are seen a single time; roughly 46% belongs to the top ten. The sequencing used peripheral blood mononuclear cells (PBMCs), collected when the disease was refractory, from a patient treated with antithyroid drugs. These receptors all come from a female donor with Graves disease.

This sequence joins TRBV29-1 and TRBJ1-2; the D gene is possibly TRBD1 (5 bases). The V gene lost 5 bases and the J gene lost 8 bases, with 15 bases spanning the gap. This CDR3 spans 12 amino acids. Germline V gives CDR1 SQVTM, CDR2 ANQGSEA. The CDR3: CSVPGSLGGYTF. DNA for the CDR3: TGCAGCGTTCCAGGGAGTCTGGGCGGCTACACCTTC. Complete variable domain (other parts from reference TRBV29-1 and TRBJ1-2): SAVISQKPSRDICQRGTSLTIQCQVDSQVTMMFWYRQQPGQSLTLIATANQGSEATYESGFVIDKFPISRPNLTFSTLTVSNMSPEDSSIYLCSVPGSLGGYTFGSGTRLTVV.

CDR3 sequence (DNA): TGTGCCTGGGGGTCCGGCAGGGACCTTGAAAAACTGTTTTTT. Translated: CAWGSGRDLEKLFF. The V and J genes are TRBV30 and TRBJ1-4, with a tentative D call TRBD1 (5 bases). V lost 5 bases to trimming and J lost 7 bases, with 17 bases between them. This CDR3 has 14 amino acids. From germline, CDR1 is GTSNPN and CDR2 SVGIG (reference sequence). Using reference TRBV30 and TRBJ1-4 for the parts outside the CDR3, the full variable domain is SQTIHQWPATLVQPVGSPLSLECTVEGTSNPNLYWYRQAAGRGLQLLFYSVGIGQISSEVPQNLSASRPQDRQFILSSKKLLLSDSGFYLCAWGSGRDLEKLFFGSGTQLSVL.

This clonotype came up many times. The chain couples TRBV2 to TRBJ2-5, with 13 bases identical to TRBD2. V lost 3 bases and J lost 0; bases outside the gene matches: 10. Germline V gives CDR1 SNHLY, CDR2 FYNNEI. The CDR3 length is 19 residues. The CDR3, as DNA: TGTGCCAGCAGTGATGCCCCGGGACTAGCGGGAACAGACCAAGAGACCCAGTACTTC. It encodes CASSDAPGLAGTDQETQYF.

To note about this clonotype: A much larger clone differs from this one at a single base, so this may be a read error. No conserved phenylalanine or tryptophan ends this CDR3, so it is likely a read error. The gene calls are TRBV27 and TRBJ2-7; 9 bases agree with TRBD1. V lost 4 bases, J lost 2 bases, and 6 bases stayed unmatched. Germline-derived CDR1 and CDR2 are MNHEY and SMNVEV (reference sequence). The CDR3 is made up of 15 amino acids. CDR3 DNA: TGTGCCAGCAGTTGGACCGGGACAGGGACCTACGAGCAGTACTCC. Translating it yields CASSWTGTGTYEQYS.

The chain couples TRBV4-1 to TRBJ1-1; perhaps TRBD1 as D (5 bases). There are 14 residues in the CDR3. Per germline, CDR1 MGHRA and CDR2 YSYEKL. Trimming left V 0 bases short and J 6 bases short, with 11 bases between. The CDR3 sequence is CASSQEEWGAEAFF. The CDR3 bases are TGCGCCAGCAGCCAAGAGGAGTGGGGCGCTGAAGCTTTCTTT.

This sequence joins TRBV5-1 and TRBJ2-5; 8 bases map to TRBD1. Germline CDR1 and CDR2: SGHRS and YFSETQ. J lost 4 bases, V lost 3 bases, and 11 bases had no gene match. This CDR3 contains 16 residues. The CDR3 is CASSSAPSGQGETQYF. The CDR3, as DNA: TGCGCCAGCAGCTCGGCACCTTCCGGACAGGGAGAGACCCAGTACTTC.

Ten or more counts support this clonotype. J is TRBJ1-1 and V is TRBV11-2; D uncertain. Trimming cost V 1 base and J 7 bases, with 10 bases left between them. The germline CDR1 and CDR2 sequences are SGHAT and FQNNGV. The CDR3 loop spans 13 amino acids. The CDR3 spells CASSLVRRGEAFF. CDR3 bases: TGTGCCAGCAGCTTAGTTAGACGGGGTGAAGCTTTCTTT.

This clonotype was detected many times. V usage is TRBV20-1 and J usage is TRBJ1-1, with D perhaps matching TRBD1 (5 bases). This CDR3 contains 14 residues. The germline gives CDR1 DFQATT, CDR2 SNEGSKA (reference sequence). V shed 8 bases and J shed 0 bases, with 16 bases lying between them. CDR3 bases: TGCAGTACCTTCCCAGGGCGGATGAACACTGAAGCTTTCTTT. This translates into CSTFPGRMNTEAFF.

This clonotype was detected only a few times. The chain recombines TRBV20-1 with TRBJ2-7; TRBD2 aligns across 9 bases. Germline CDR1 reads DFQATT; CDR2 reads SNEGSKA (reference sequence). There are 14 residues in the CDR3. The trim removed 0 bases at V and 6 bases at J, leaving 6 bases unmatched. In DNA, the CDR3 is TGCAGTGCTAGAGATACGGGCGGGGGGGGCGAGCAGTACTTC. It translates to CSARDTGGGGEQYF.

The J gene is TRBJ2-6, the V gene TRBV5-1; TRBD1 matches at 9 bases. The CDR3 loop spans 18 amino acids. The germline CDR1 and CDR2 sequences are SGHRS and YFSETQ. Unmatched junction bases numbered 8, after V lost 0 bases and J lost 4 bases. CDR3 DNA sequence: TGCGCCAGCAGCTTGGCCGCGACAGGGGGGTCGGGGGCCAACGTCCTGACTTTC. Translating it yields CASSLAATGGSGANVLTF.

The chain has TRBV11-2 and TRBJ2-7; D unclear. CDR3 length equals 15 residues. Between the trimmed V and J ends, which lost 1 base and 3 bases, there was a span of 13 bases. Looked up from germline, CDR1 is SGHAT and CDR2 is FQNNGV. The CDR3 reads CASSLGRTGFYEQYF. The CDR3 DNA reads as TGTGCCAGCAGCTTAGGCCGGACGGGTTTCTACGAGCAGTACTTC.

With regard to this clonotype: Being one base from a much bigger clone, this may be a read error. The chain couples TRBV12-3 or TRBV12-4 to TRBJ2-7, with a weak D call TRBD2 (6 bases). The CDR3 spans 15 residues. CDR3 residues: CASSFGVGRGYERYF. The CDR3 coding sequence is TGTGCCAGCAGTTTTGGGGTCGGGAGAGGCTACGAGCGGTACTTC.

The CDR3 loop is CSASRRASGPYEQYF. CDR3 nucleotide sequence: TGCAGTGCCTCCCGCCGGGCTAGCGGACCCTACGAGCAGTACTTC. V is TRBV20-1 and J is TRBJ2-7; 7 bases agree with TRBD2. This CDR3 is built from 15 residues. Germline CDR1 reads DFQATT; CDR2 reads SNEGSKA (reference sequence). The trim removed 6 bases at V and 2 bases at J, leaving 13 bases unmatched.

This chain connects TRBV6-1 to TRBJ1-5; 9 bases are shared with TRBD1. The CDR3 has 11 amino acids. Germline V lookup: CDR1 MNHNS, CDR2 SASEGT. V gave up 6 bases and J gave up 11 bases; unmatched junction bases: 2. The CDR3 here is CASSGDRAQHF. The CDR3 DNA reads as TGTGCCAGCAGCGGGGACAGGGCCCAGCATTTT.

This chain joins TRBV10-2 and TRBJ1-5; D is possibly TRBD1 (6 bases). The germline V and J ends were trimmed by 3 bases and 7 bases, with 16 bases remaining between them. In germline, CDR1 is WSHSY, CDR2 SAAADI. The CDR3 is 15 residues long. This CDR3 is CASSEQGWQEQPQHF. The CDR3 DNA is TGCGCCAGCAGTGAACAGGGTTGGCAGGAGCAGCCCCAGCATTTT.

Many counts were recorded for this clonotype. The rearrangement uses TRBV12-3 or TRBV12-4 and TRBJ2-2; 13 bases agree with TRBD2. V was clipped by 6 bases and J by 6 bases; unmatched bases: 4. The CDR3 is made up of 15 amino acids. The DNA of the CDR3 is TGTGCCAGCAGAGGACTAGCGGGAGTTTCCGGGGAGCTGTTTTTT. It codes for CASRGLAGVSGELFF.

The chain links TRBV6-4 to TRBJ1-2; a possible D gene is TRBD1 (5 bases). Per the germline V gene, CDR1 is MRHNA and CDR2 is SNTAGT. V lost 5 bases, J lost 8 bases, and 15 bases lay in between. The CDR3 runs to 13 residues. In DNA form, the CDR3 reads TGTGCCAGCAGTTACGAGGGGTCGCGGGGCTACACCTTC. Residues: CASSYEGSRGYTF.

The chain recombines TRBV5-1 with TRBJ2-1; D possibly corresponds to TRBD2 (6 bases). The CDR3 runs 14 residues. Germline loops: CDR1 SGHRS, CDR2 YFSETQ. Trimming stripped 1 base from V and 6 bases from J, with 11 bases between. The CDR3 DNA sequence: TGCGCCAGCAGCTTGTTGATGGGAGGCAATGAGCAGTTCTTC. It specifies CASSLLMGGNEQFF.